One sample yielded the 3 T cell receptor beta chains listed below, sequenced in a study of shared T cell receptors in the human thymus. The assay was immunoSEQ multiplex PCR, and TCRdb's table has in-frame clones only and misses some. The sample consists of over 650,000 clones, about 89% of them appearing once. The data also belong to a second study, concerning human thymus T cells.

What was sequenced was thymocytes. The receptors were gathered from a boy under two years old with a congenital heart defect.

The chain carries TRBV23-1 and TRBJ1-4; D is undetermined. TRBV23-1 falls under the ORF class, with uncertain function. The CDR3 runs to 9 residues. Trimming stripped 11 bases from V and 8 bases from J, with 6 bases between. CDR3 in DNA: TGCGCCGGAGGAGAAAAACTGTTTTTT. Protein sequence: CAGGEKLFF.

DNA of the CDR3: TGTGCCAGCAGAAAGGGGGCGAATCCTGAAGCTTTCTTT. Its translation: CASRKGANPEAFF. The genes are TRBV27 and TRBJ1-1; 7 nucleotides line up with TRBD1. The CDR3 has 13 amino acids. V was clipped by 6 bases and J by 6 bases; unmatched bases: 7. Germline loops: CDR1 MNHEY, CDR2 SMNVEV (reference sequence).

This clone was seen a handful of times. The chain employs TRBV4-3 and TRBJ2-7; 14 bases match TRBD2. Trimming at V came to 1 base and at J to 2 bases, leaving 1 base not matched to a gene. The CDR3 consists of 16 residues. CDR1 is LGHNA, CDR2 YSLEER, per germline. CDR3 DNA: TGCGCCAGCAGCCAAGGGACTAGCGGGGGGCCCTACGAGCAGTACTTC. Translating it yields CASSQGTSGGPYEQYF.